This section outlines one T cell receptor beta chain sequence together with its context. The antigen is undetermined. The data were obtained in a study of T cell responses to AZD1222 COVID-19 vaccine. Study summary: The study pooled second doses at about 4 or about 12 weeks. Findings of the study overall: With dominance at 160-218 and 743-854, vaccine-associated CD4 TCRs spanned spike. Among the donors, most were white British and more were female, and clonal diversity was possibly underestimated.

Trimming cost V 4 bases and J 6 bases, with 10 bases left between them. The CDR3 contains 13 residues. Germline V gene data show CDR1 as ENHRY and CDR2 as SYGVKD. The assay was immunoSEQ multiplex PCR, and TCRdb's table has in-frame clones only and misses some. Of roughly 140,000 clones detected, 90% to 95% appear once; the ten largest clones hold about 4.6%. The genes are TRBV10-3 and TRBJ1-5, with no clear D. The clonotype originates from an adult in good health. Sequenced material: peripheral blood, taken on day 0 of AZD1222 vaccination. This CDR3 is CAISGQDGQPQHF. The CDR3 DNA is TGTGCCATCAGTGGCCAGGACGGTCAGCCCCAGCATTTT.